These 8 T cell receptor beta chains originate from one sample sequenced in a study of T cells in Graves' hyperthyroidism and ophthalmopathy. From RNA transcripts, TCR beta CDR3 regions were amplified. During a first-round RT-PCR of the TCR CDR3, the HTBI primer set was used. One entry per CDR3 protein results from TCRdb running MiXCR on the multiplex PCR reads. The sample includes 300,000 to 450,000 distinct CDR3 sequences, roughly 25% seen only once; the top ten take less than 75%. Sequenced: blood. The receptors stem from a man in his fifties or sixties with Graves' hyperthyroidism.

The chain has TRBV20-1 and TRBJ1-5; 8 bases map to TRBD1. The CDR3 is 15 residues long. V lost 6 bases, J lost 1 base, and 8 bases stayed unmatched. Per germline, CDR1 DFQATT and CDR2 SNEGSKA (reference sequence). The CDR3 sequence: CSAQQGGKSNQPQHF. The CDR3 coding sequence is TGCAGTGCCCAACAGGGGGGAAAGAGCAATCAGCCCCAGCATTTT.

The chain carries TRBV25-1 and TRBJ2-1; 13 nucleotides align to TRBD2. The ends lost 6 bases at V and 8 bases at J; junction bases unmatched: 13. The CDR3 consists of 17 residues. Germline CDR1 is MGHDK and CDR2 is SYGVNS. The CDR3 DNA reads as TGTGCCAGCAGCCCCTTAACCGGGACTAGCGGGATGGATGAGCAGTTCTTC. This codes for CASSPLTGTSGMDEQFF.

This clonotype was seen ten or more times. The chain carries TRBV7-2 and TRBJ2-7, with unresolved D. The V gene's germline CDR1 is SGHTA and CDR2 FQGNSA. The germline V and J ends were trimmed by 1 base and 1 base, with 11 bases remaining between them. The CDR3 consists of 15 residues. CDR3 sequence: CASSLEGRPSYEQYF. The CDR3 DNA reads TGTGCCAGCAGCTTAGAGGGCAGGCCATCCTACGAGCAGTACTTC.

The V and J genes are TRBV12-3 or TRBV12-4 and TRBJ2-1; D gene ambiguous. This CDR3 has 14 amino acids. V lost 6 bases, J lost 0 bases, and 9 bases lay in between. CDR3 residues: CASRGVSSYNEQFF. In nucleotides, the CDR3 is TGTGCCAGCAGGGGCGTTTCCTCCTACAATGAGCAGTTCTTC.

This clonotype showed up just a few times. V is TRBV27 and J is TRBJ2-5; the D gene is possibly TRBD1 (5 bases). The V gene lost 9 bases and the J gene lost 12 bases, with 17 bases spanning the gap. Germline V gene lookup returns CDR1 MNHEY and CDR2 SMNVEV (reference sequence). CDR3 length equals 11 residues. The CDR3 DNA reads as TGTGCCAGAGGGGCCCACCTTGTGGAGTACTTC. Protein product: CARGAHLVEYF.

Many counts were recorded for this clonotype. The chain links TRBV6-1 to TRBJ2-1; 8 bases are a match to TRBD2. From germline, CDR1 is MNHNS and CDR2 SASEGT. The CDR3 is made up of 16 amino acids. With 5 bases clipped from V and 5 bases from J, the junction kept 11 bases outside the gene matches. CDR3 nucleotide sequence: TGTGCCAGCAGTACATTCTCGGGAGGGCCCCACAATGAGCAGTTCTTC. Its protein is CASSTFSGGPHNEQFF.

The chain has TRBV5-1 and TRBJ2-5; TRBD1 agrees at 9 bases. The J segment lost 0 bases and the V segment lost 2 bases, leaving 2 bases of the junction unmatched. The CDR3 contains 15 residues. CDR1 is SGHRS, CDR2 YFSETQ, per germline. The CDR3, as DNA: TGCGCCAGCAGCTTCCGGGACAGGGACCAAGAGACCCAGTACTTC. Residues: CASSFRDRDQETQYF. Using reference TRBV5-1 and TRBJ2-5 for the parts outside the CDR3, the full variable domain is KAGVTQTPRYLIKTRGQQVTLSCSPISGHRSVSWYQQTPGQGLQFLFEYFSETQRNKGNFPGRFSGRQFSNSRSEMNVSTLELGDSALYLCASSFRDRDQETQYFGPGTRLLVL.

The J gene is TRBJ2-3, the V gene TRBV7-2, with TRBD2 matching 7 bases. The ends lost 4 bases at V and 0 bases at J; junction bases unmatched: 4. Germline loops: CDR1 SGHTA, CDR2 FQGNSA. The CDR3 covers 15 residues. The chain's CDR3 is CASSYLRGSTDTQYF. Here the CDR3 DNA reads TGTGCCAGCAGCTACCTGCGGGGGAGCACAGATACGCAGTATTTT.